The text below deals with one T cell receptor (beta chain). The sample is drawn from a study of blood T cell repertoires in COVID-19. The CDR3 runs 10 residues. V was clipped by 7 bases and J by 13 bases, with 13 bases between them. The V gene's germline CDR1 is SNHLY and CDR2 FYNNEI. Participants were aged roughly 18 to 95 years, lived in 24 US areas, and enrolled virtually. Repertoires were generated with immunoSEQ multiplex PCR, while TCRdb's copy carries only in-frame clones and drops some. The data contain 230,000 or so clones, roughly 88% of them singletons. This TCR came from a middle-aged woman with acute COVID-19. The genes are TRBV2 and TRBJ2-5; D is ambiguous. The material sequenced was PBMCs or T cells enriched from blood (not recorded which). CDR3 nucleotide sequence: TGTGCCAGCACCTCGACATTGACGTACTTC. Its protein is CASTSTLTYF.